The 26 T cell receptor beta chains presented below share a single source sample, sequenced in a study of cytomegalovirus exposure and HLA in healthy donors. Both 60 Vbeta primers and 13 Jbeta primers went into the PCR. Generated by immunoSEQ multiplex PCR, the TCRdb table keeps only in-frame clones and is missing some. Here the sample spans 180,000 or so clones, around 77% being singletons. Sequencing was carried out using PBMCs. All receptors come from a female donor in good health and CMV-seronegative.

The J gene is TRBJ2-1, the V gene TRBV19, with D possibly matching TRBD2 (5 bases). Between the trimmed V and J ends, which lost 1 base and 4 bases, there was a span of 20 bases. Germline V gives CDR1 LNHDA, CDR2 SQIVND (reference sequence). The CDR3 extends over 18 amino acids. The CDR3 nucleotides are TGTGCCAGTAGTATAGGAGAGGGCCTAACGAGTGGTTACAATGAGCAGTTCTTC. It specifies CASSIGEGLTSGYNEQFF.

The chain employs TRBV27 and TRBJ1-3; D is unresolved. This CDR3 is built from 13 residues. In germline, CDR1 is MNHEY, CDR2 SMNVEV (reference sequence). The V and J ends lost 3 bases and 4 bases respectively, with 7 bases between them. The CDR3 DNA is TGTGCCAGCAGTTTTGGAGGCGGAAACACCATATATTTT. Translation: CASSFGGGNTIYF.

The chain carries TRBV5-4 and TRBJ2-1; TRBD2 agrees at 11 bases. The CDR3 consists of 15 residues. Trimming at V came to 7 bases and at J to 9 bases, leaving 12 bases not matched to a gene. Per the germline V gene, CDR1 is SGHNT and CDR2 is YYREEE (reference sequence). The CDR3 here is CASSKIAGGHGEQFF. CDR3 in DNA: TGTGCCAGCTCCAAGATAGCGGGAGGGCATGGTGAGCAGTTCTTC.

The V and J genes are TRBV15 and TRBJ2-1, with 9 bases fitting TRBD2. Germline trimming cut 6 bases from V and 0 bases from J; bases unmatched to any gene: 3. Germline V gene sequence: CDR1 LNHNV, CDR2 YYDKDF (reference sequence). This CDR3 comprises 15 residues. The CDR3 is CATSRREGSYNEQFF. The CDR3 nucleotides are TGTGCCACCAGTAGGCGGGAGGGCTCCTACAATGAGCAGTTCTTC.

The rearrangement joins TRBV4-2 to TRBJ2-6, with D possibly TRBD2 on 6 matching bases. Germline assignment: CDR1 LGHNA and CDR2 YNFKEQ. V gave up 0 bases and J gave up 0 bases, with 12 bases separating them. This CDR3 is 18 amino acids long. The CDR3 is CASSQDFSGFSGANVLTF. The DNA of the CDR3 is TGTGCCAGCAGCCAAGATTTTAGCGGTTTCTCTGGGGCCAACGTCCTGACTTTC.

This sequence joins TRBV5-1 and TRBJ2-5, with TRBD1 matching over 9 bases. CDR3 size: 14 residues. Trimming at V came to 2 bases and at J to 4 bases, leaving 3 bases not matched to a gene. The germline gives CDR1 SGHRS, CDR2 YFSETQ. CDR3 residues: CASSFTGGRETQYF. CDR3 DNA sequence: TGCGCCAGCAGCTTTACAGGGGGCCGAGAGACCCAGTACTTC.

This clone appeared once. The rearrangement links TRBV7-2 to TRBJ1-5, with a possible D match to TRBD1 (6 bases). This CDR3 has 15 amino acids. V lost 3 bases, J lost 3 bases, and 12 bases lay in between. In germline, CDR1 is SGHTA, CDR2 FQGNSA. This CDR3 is CASSFGDMSNQPQHF. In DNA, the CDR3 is TGTGCCAGCAGCTTCGGGGACATGTCCAATCAGCCCCAGCATTTT. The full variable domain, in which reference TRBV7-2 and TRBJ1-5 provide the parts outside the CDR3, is GAGVSQSPSNKVTEKGKDVELRCDPISGHTALYWYRQSLGQGLEFLIYFQGNSAPDKSGLPSDRFSAERTGGSVSTLTIQRTQQEDSAVYLCASSFGDMSNQPQHFGDGTRLSIL.

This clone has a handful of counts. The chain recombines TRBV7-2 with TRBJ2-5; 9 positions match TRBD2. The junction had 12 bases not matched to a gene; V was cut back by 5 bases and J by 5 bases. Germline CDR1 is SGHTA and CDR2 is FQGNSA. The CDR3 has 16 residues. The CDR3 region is CASSPRNSGSAETQYF. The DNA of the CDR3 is TGTGCCAGCAGCCCTAGAAATAGCGGGAGTGCGGAGACCCAGTACTTC.

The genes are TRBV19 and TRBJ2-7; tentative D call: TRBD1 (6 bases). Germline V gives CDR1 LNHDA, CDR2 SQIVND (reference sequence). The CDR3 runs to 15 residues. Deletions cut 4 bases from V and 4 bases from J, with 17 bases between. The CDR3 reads CASSTDRDTEYEQYF. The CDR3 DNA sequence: TGTGCCAGTAGTACTGACCGGGACACAGAGTACGAGCAGTACTTC.

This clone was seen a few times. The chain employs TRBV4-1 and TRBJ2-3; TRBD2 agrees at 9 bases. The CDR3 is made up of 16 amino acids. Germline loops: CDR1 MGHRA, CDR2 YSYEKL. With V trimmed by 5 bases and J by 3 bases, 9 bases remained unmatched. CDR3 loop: CASSGGRTSDTDTQYF. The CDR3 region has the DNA TGCGCCAGCAGCGGGGGGAGGACTAGCGATACAGATACGCAGTATTTT.

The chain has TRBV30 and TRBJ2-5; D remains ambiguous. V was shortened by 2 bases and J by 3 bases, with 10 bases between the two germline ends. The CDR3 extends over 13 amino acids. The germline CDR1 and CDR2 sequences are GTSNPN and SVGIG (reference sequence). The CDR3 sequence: CAWSNGLKETQYF. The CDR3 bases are TGTGCCTGGAGTAACGGTCTCAAAGAGACCCAGTACTTC.

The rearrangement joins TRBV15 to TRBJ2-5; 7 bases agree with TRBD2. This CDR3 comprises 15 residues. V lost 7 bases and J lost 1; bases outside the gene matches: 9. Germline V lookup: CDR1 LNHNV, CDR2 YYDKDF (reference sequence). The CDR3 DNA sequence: TGTGCCACCACGCCTCGCGGGGGAGTCCAAGAGACCCAGTACTTC. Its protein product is CATTPRGGVQETQYF.

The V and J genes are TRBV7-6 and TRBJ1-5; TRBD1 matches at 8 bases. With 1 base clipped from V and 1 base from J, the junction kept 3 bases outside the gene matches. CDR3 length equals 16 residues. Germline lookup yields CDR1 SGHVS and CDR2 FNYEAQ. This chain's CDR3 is CASSLEPGGSNQPQHF. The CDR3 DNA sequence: TGTGCCAGCAGCTTAGAGCCAGGGGGCAGCAATCAGCCCCAGCATTTT.

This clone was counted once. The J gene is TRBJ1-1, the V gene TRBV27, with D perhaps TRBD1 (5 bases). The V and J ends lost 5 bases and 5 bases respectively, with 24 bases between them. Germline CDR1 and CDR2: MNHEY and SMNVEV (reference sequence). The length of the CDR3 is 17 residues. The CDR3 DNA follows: TGTGCCAGCAGTCCCTCCCGGGGGGGAATGGGTGGTACTGAAGCTTTCTTT. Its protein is CASSPSRGGMGGTEAFF.

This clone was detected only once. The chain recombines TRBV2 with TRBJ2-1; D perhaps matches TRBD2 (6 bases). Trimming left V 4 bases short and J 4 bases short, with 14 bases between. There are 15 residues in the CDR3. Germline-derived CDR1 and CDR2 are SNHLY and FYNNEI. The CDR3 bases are TGTGCCAGCAGTGCGGAGGGAAGGGGATACAATGAGCAGTTCTTC. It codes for CASSAEGRGYNEQFF.

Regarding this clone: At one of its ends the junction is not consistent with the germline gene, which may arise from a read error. DNA for the CDR3: TGCGCCAGCAGTCAAAAAGATGTCGGGACACGGAACTTC. It yields the protein CASSQKDVGTRNF. This rearrangement joins TRBV23-1 to TRBJ2-5, with a possible D match to TRBD1 (6 bases). TRBV23-1 is noted as an ORF with a role that remains uncertain. CDR3 length equals 13 residues.

The CDR3 is CASSSRGGSYNEQFF. CDR3 sequence (DNA): TGTGCCAGCAGCTCTAGAGGGGGCTCCTACAATGAGCAGTTCTTC. The rearrangement joins TRBV7-7 to TRBJ2-1; possible D gene TRBD1, 6 bases. CDR1 is SSHAT and CDR2 is FNYEAQ in the germline V gene (reference sequence). V was clipped by 4 bases and J by 0 bases, with 10 bases between them. This CDR3 comprises 15 residues.

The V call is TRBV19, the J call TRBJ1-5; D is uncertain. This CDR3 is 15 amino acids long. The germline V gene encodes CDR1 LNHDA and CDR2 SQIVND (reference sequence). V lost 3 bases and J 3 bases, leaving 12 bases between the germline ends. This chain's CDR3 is CASSISPGLNQPQHF. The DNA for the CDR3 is TGTGCCAGTAGTATTAGTCCCGGACTCAATCAGCCCCAGCATTTT.

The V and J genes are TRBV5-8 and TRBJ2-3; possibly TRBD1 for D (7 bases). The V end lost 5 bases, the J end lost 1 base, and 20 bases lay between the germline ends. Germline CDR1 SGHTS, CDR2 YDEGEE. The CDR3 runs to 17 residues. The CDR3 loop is CASSQGTQGGRTDTQYF. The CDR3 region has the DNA TGTGCCAGCAGTCAAGGTACTCAGGGGGGCCGCACAGATACGCAGTATTTT.

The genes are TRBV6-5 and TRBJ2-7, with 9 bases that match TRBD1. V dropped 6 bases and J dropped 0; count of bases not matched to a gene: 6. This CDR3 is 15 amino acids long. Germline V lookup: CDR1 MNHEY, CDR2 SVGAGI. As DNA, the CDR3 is TGTGCCAGCAGCTACGGACAGGGGAGCTCCTACGAGCAGTACTTC. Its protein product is CASSYGQGSSYEQYF.

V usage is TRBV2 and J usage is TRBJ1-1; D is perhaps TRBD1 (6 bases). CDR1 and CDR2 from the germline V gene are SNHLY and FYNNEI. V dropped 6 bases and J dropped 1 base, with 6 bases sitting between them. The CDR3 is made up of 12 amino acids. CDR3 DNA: TGTGCCAGCAGACAGGGGAACACTGAAGCTTTCTTT. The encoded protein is CASRQGNTEAFF.

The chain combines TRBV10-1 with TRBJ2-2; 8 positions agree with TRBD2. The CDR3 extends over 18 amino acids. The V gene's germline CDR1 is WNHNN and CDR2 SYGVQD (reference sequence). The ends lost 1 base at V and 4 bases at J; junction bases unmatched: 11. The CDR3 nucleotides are TGCGCCAGCAGTGAGTTTGCCGGCGGGAGGCGGTCCACCGGGGAGCTGTTTTTT. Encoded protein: CASSEFAGGRRSTGELFF.

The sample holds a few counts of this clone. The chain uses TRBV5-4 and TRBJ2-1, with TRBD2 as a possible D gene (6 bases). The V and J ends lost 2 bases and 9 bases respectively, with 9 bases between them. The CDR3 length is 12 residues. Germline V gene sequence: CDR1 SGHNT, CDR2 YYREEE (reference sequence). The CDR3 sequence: CASSLSGGEQFF. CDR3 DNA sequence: TGTGCCAGCAGCTTATCCGGGGGTGAGCAGTTCTTC. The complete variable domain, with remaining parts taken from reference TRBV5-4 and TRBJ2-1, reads ETGVTQSPTHLIKTRGQQVTLRCSSQSGHNTVSWYQQALGQGPQFIFQYYREEENGRGNFPPRFSGLQFPNYSSELNVNALELDDSALYLCASSLSGGEQFFGPGTRLTVL.

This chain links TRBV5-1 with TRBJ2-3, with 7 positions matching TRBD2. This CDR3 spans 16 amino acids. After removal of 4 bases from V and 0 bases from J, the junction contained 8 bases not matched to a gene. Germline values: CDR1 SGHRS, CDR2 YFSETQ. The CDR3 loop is CASSTLLAESTDTQYF. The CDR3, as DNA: TGCGCCAGCAGCACGCTTCTAGCGGAGAGCACAGATACGCAGTATTTT.

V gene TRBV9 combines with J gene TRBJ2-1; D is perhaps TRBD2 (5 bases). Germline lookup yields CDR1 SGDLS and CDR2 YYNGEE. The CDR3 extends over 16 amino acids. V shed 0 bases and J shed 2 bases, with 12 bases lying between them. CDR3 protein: CASSVVVGATYNEQFF. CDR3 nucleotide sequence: TGTGCCAGCAGCGTAGTCGTGGGAGCGACCTACAATGAGCAGTTCTTC.

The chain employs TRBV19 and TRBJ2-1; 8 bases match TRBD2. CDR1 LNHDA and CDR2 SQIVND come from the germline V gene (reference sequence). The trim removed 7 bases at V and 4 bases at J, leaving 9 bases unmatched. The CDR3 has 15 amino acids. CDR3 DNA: TGTGCCAGTAATCGCTTAGCGGGATATTACAATGAGCAGTTCTTC. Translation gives CASNRLAGYYNEQFF.